This entry concerns a single T cell receptor (beta chain). Its antigen is unidentified. These data come from a study of cytomegalovirus exposure and HLA in healthy donors. The junction had 1 base not matched to a gene; V was cut back by 5 bases and J by 2 bases. Germline V CDR1 and CDR2: MNHNY, SVGAGI (reference sequence). The CDR3 is made up of 15 amino acids. The primer mix had 60 Vbeta and 13 Jbeta primers. The data were produced by immunoSEQ multiplex PCR, yet TCRdb's version contains in-frame clones alone and is incomplete. In total, the table holds roughly 120,000 clones. Study results and limitations: An analysis that came later showed most CMV-associated TCR beta chains appearing HLA-restricted. Researchers catalogued under 200 TCR beta chains as cytomegalovirus-associated. Prior analysis indicated that the majority of TCR beta V segments exhibited productivity approximately 87% or approximately 30% of the time. One later analysis reportedly identified an Asian-associated ancestry cluster that showed fewer N-insertions than the roughly 600-donor mean.

The chain employs TRBV6-6 and TRBJ2-6; TRBD1 aligns across 9 bases. This clonotype originated in a man aged 40-49 years in good health and CMV-seronegative. Sequenced sample: PBMCs. CDR3 DNA: TGTGCCAGCAGTAGGACAGGGGCTGGGGCCAACGTCCTGACTTTC. This encodes CASSRTGAGANVLTF.